These 2 T cell receptor beta chains were all obtained from the same sample, sequenced in a study of early T cells in non-severe SARS-CoV-2 infection. TCRdb called the 5' RACE reads again in MiXCR, with one record for every CDR3 protein. The table shows 25,000 to 35,000 distinct CDR3 sequences, with around 6.6% occurring only once. The sample was whole blood. The receptors stem from an adult who was a healthcare worker with PCR-confirmed SARS-CoV-2 infection or an uninfected control (not recorded which).

This clonotype was picked up a small number of times. V and J are TRBV10-3 and TRBJ2-1; D call uncertain. Germline values: CDR1 ENHRY, CDR2 SYGVKD. This CDR3 has 14 amino acids. V lost 6 bases and J 6 bases, leaving 15 bases between the germline ends. Here the CDR3 DNA reads TGTGCCATCAGCCCCGAAGGAAAGATCAATGAGCAGTTCTTC. Translation: CAISPEGKINEQFF.

There are many counts of this clonotype. V is TRBV12-3 or TRBV12-4 and J is TRBJ2-1; 9 bases line up with TRBD2. With V trimmed by 3 bases and J by 0 bases, 0 bases remained unmatched. The CDR3 is 15 amino acids. In nucleotides, the CDR3 is TGTGCCAGCAGTTTTAGCGGGAGCTCCTACAATGAGCAGTTCTTC. This encodes CASSFSGSSYNEQFF.